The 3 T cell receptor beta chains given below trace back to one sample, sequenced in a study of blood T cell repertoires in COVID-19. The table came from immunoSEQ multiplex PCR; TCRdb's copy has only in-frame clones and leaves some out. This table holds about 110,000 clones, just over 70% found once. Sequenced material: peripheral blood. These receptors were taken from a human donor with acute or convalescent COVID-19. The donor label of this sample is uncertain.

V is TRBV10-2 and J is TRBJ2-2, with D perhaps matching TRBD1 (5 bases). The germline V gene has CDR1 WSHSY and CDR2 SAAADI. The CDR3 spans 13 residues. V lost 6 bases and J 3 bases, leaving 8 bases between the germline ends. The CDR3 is CASRLQDTGELFF. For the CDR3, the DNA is TGCGCCAGCAGGTTACAGGACACCGGGGAGCTGTTTTTT.

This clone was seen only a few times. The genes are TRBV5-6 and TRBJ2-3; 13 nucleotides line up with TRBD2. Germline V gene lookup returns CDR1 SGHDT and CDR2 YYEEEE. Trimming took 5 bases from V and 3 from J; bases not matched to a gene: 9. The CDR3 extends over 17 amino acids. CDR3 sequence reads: CASSRHPGLAGTDTQYF. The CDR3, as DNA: TGTGCCAGCAGTCGACATCCGGGACTAGCGGGGACAGATACGCAGTATTTT.

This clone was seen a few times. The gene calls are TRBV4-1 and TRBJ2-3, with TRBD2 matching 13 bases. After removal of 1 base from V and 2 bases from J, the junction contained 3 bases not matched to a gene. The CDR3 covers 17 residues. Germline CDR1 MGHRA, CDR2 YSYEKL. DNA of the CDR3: TGCGCCAGCAGCCAAGGGGGACTAGCGGGGTTCACAGATACGCAGTATTTT. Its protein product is CASSQGGLAGFTDTQYF.